These T cell receptor beta chains were read from a single sample in a study of blood T cell repertoires in COVID-19. Sequencing was performed with immunoSEQ multiplex PCR; in TCRdb, only in-frame clones are kept and a portion is missing. This sample carries 350,000 to 500,000 clones, about 88% of them seen once, and the ten largest clones take 1.4% to 1.5%. Sequenced sample: PBMCs or T cells enriched from blood (not recorded which). The receptors here all came from a woman aged 18-29 years who had been exposed to COVID-19. CDR3s include the opening cysteine and the closing phenylalanine or tryptophan. The order of the fields is clone size, D gene, V gene, CDR3 length, J gene, CDR3 DNA, CDR3 protein. D genes are given only for firm matches. Expanded clones are given a class, and other clones once, few, many or no size at all.

>.|TRBD1|TRBV6-5|13|TRBJ1-6
TGTGCCTGCCGGGACAGAGATAATTCACCCCTCCACTTT
CACRDRDNSPLHF
>.|.|TRBV11-2|18|TRBJ1-5
TGTGCCAGCAGCTTAGCTCCGGGGAGTGGGATGAGCAATCAGCCCCAGCATTTT
CASSLAPGSGMSNQPQHF
>.|TRBD1|TRBV5-6|15|TRBJ2-7
TGTGCCAGCAATAAACCGGGACAGGTTCTCTTCGAGCAGTACTTC
CASNKPGQVLFEQYF
>.|.|TRBV5-4|16|TRBJ1-2
TGTGCCAGCAGCTTGGCCGGTGGTTCAACTTACCATGGCTACACCTTC
CASSLAGGSTYHGYTF
>.|.|TRBV13|13|TRBJ1-3
TGTGCCAGCAGCACCAGGGCTGGAAACACCATATATTTT
CASSTRAGNTIYF
>.|.|TRBV10-3|15|TRBJ2-7
TGTGCCATCAGTGAGTCAGATCAGGGAACGTACGAGCAGTACTTC
CAISESDQGTYEQYF
>.|.|TRBV3-1/TRBV3-2|14|TRBJ2-5
TGTGCCAGCAGCCAAGTTGCTCCCTCCAGGACCCAGTACTTC
CASSQVAPSRTQYF
>.|.|TRBV19|13|TRBJ2-1
TGTGCCACATCCTCAGGGGAATACAATGAGCAGTTCTTC
CATSSGEYNEQFF
>.|.|TRBV5-1|13|TRBJ1-4
TGCGCCAGCAGCTCGACAGGTGGGGAAAAACTGTTTTTT
CASSSTGGEKLFF
>once|TRBD1|TRBV19|17|TRBJ1-6
TGTGCCAGTAGGACGACCGGGACAGGGGGCCGATATTCACCCCTCCACTTT
CASRTTGTGGRYSPLHF
>.|.|TRBV10-1|14|TRBJ1-4
TGCGCCAGCAGTGAGTCCGCAACTAATGAAAAACTGTTTTTT
CASSESATNEKLFF
>few|TRBD1|TRBV5-1|14|TRBJ1-4
TGCGCCAGCAGCCCGGGACAGGGGAATGAAAAACTGTTTTTT
CASSPGQGNEKLFF
>.|.|TRBV5-6|11|TRBJ2-1
TGTGCCAGCAGCTCGGACTCTGAGCAGTTCTTC
CASSSDSEQFF
>.|.|TRBV5-8|14|TRBJ2-1
TGTGCCAGCAGCTTGGGCGGGCTGTACAATGAGCAGTTCTTC
CASSLGGLYNEQFF
>.|TRBD1|TRBV18|14|TRBJ2-1
TGTGCCAGCACCACAGGGGTGGCCTACAATGAGCAGTTCTTC
CASTTGVAYNEQFF
>.|.|TRBV27|13|TRBJ1-2
TGTGCCAGCAGTCCAACTATTAACTATGGCTACACCTTC
CASSPTINYGYTF
>few|.|TRBV4-1|17|TRBJ2-1
TGCGCCAGCAGCCAAGTTTGGGGGGGGGCCTCCTACAATGAGCAGTTCTTC
CASSQVWGGASYNEQFF
>few|TRBD1|TRBV5-4|16|TRBJ1-3
TGTGCCAGCAGCTTGGGGGACAGGGGACCTGGAAACACCATATATTTT
CASSLGDRGPGNTIYF
>.|.|TRBV5-4|13|TRBJ2-3
TGTGCCAGCAGATATTCAGGCACAGATACGCAGTATTTT
CASRYSGTDTQYF
>.|.|TRBV28|11|TRBJ1-4
TGTGCCAGCAGTTTGGAGGAAAAACTGTTTTTT
CASSLEEKLFF
>.|TRBD1|TRBV25-1|14|TRBJ1-5
TGTGCCAGTCAACGGACAGGGAGCAATCAGCCCCAGCATTTT
CASQRTGSNQPQHF
>.|.|TRBV6-2/TRBV6-3|13|TRBJ1-4
TGTGCCACCACCCCCTACGGGAATGAAAAACTGTTTTTT
CATTPYGNEKLFF
>once|TRBD1|TRBV13|15|TRBJ1-1
TGTGCCAGCAGTCCACTGCAGGGGGCTAACACTGAAGCTTTCTTT
CASSPLQGANTEAFF
>.|TRBD2|TRBV7-2|13|TRBJ2-2
TGTGCCAGCAGAGGGACTAGCGTCGGGGAGCTGTTTTTT
CASRGTSVGELFF
>.|.|TRBV7-8|13|TRBJ2-7
TGTGCCAGCAGCCGGACAGTGTCCTACGAGCAGTACTTC
CASSRTVSYEQYF
>.|.|TRBV19|14|TRBJ1-2
TGTGCCAGTAGTATAGACACAGTTAACTATGGCTACACCTTC
CASSIDTVNYGYTF
>.|.|TRBV5-6|11|TRBJ2-2
TGTGCCAGCAGTTTAGGGGGGGCACTGTTTTTT
CASSLGGALFF
>.|.|TRBV5-6|13|TRBJ2-7
TGTGCCAGCAGCCCCGACAGGAGGTACGAGCAGTACTTC
CASSPDRRYEQYF
>.|.|TRBV18|15|TRBJ1-2
TGTGCCAGCTCACCCAGACAACAGAATAACTATGGCTACACCTTC
CASSPRQQNNYGYTF
>many|TRBD1|TRBV27|16|TRBJ1-1
TGTGCCAGCAGTTTATCGACAGGGCGGGGGAACACTGAAGCTTTCTTT
CASSLSTGRGNTEAFF
>.|.|TRBV19|15|TRBJ2-3
TGTGCCAGTAGTATTATCCGGCAGGGTACAGATACGCAGTATTTT
CASSIIRQGTDTQYF
>.|TRBD1|TRBV5-1|18|TRBJ1-2
TGCGCCAGCAGCTCAATTTTTTCGTCTCAGGGGGATTGGGATGGCTACACCTTC
CASSSIFSSQGDWDGYTF
>.|TRBD1|TRBV7-6|17|TRBJ2-1
TGTGCCAGCAGCTCCTTACCGGGACAGGGTACCTACAATGAGCAGTTCTTC
CASSSLPGQGTYNEQFF
>.|TRBD2|TRBV11-1|15|TRBJ2-5
TGTGCCAGCAGCTTACCGGGACTATTCGAAGAGACCCAGTACTTC
CASSLPGLFEETQYF
>.|TRBD1|TRBV2|14|TRBJ1-2
TGTGCCAGTAGTCGGGACAGCCCTAACTATGGCTACACCTTC
CASSRDSPNYGYTF
>.|.|TRBV5-4|16|TRBJ2-7
TGTGCCAGCAGCCAAATCTTAGTTGGGGCAGGTCACGAGCAGTACTTC
CASSQILVGAGHEQYF
>.|.|TRBV6-2/TRBV6-3|14|TRBJ2-4
TGTGCCAGCAGTCAGGGTATTGCCAAAAACATTCAGTACTTC
CASSQGIAKNIQYF
>.|TRBD1|TRBV7-9|18|TRBJ1-3
TGTGCCAGCAGCCAGCCGGGACAGGGCTGGGGCTCTGGAAACACCATATATTTT
CASSQPGQGWGSGNTIYF
>.|.|TRBV2|13|TRBJ2-2
TGTGCCAGCAGTGAATTCCGCGGCGGGGAGCTGTTTTTT
CASSEFRGGELFF
>.|TRBD1|TRBV6-2/TRBV6-3|14|TRBJ1-1
TGTGCCAGCAGTTACGGGGACAGGGTTCCTGAAGCTTTCTTT
CASSYGDRVPEAFF
>few|TRBD1|TRBV30|14|TRBJ1-6
TGTGCCTGGAGTAGCCGGGACAGGGCCTCACCCCTCCACTTT
CAWSSRDRASPLHF